This T cell receptor beta chain was documented in a study of T cell responses to AZD1222 COVID-19 vaccine. Regarding the study as a whole: Only five to seven AZD1222 recipients were seropositive at baseline. Nearly half of the spike-specific TCRs reportedly recognize variant regions that carry no mutations.

Germline CDR1 is SNHLY and CDR2 is FYNNEI. After removal of 7 bases from V and 13 bases from J, the junction contained 7 bases not matched to a gene. The CDR3 consists of 12 residues. Measured with immunoSEQ multiplex PCR; TCRdb has only the in-frame clones, and not every one. The sample records more than 90,000 clones, about 88% being singletons. This clone is classed as medium-sized. Its antigen remains unknown. Sequences were derived from peripheral blood, sampled on day 0 of AZD1222 vaccination. This clonotype was obtained from an adult in good health. The genes are TRBV2 and TRBJ1-5, with 10 positions matching TRBD1. CDR3 sequence reads: CASMGQGNNQHF. The CDR3 DNA follows: TGTGCCAGCATGGGACAGGGGAACAATCAGCATTTT.